The source of this TCR beta chain is a study of cytomegalovirus exposure and HLA in healthy donors. Study-level points and caveats: There were some public TCRs occurring in many donors, but most TCR sequences were rare. Previously analyzed data showed that most TCR beta V segments were productive at a frequency of about 90% or about 30%. In a later analysis, V- and J-gene trimming of beta chains associated with a DCLRE1C missense variant, replicated independently.

The length of the CDR3 is 13 residues. Germline CDR1 is MNHNY and CDR2 is SVGAGI (reference sequence). V dropped 4 bases and J dropped 5 bases, with 9 bases sitting between them. This clone came up once. Its cognate antigen is unknown. Donors were ostensibly healthy at sampling, although undocumented immune exposures were probable. PCR was performed using 60 Vbeta and 13 Jbeta primers. TCRdb's copy holds only in-frame clones and misses some; the assay was immunoSEQ multiplex PCR. The sample includes about 81,000 clones, more than 80% seen only once; the top ten take approximately 2.3%. J is TRBJ1-5 and V is TRBV6-6; D unresolved. Material for sequencing was PBMCs. This sequence was found in a man aged 18 to 29 in good health and CMV-seronegative. CDR3 sequence: CASSFPPDQPQHF. The CDR3 DNA reads TGTGCCAGCAGTTTTCCACCGGATCAGCCCCAGCATTTT.